Presented here are 30 T cell receptor beta chains from one specimen sequenced in a study of control samples from healthy donors and cancer patients. TCRdb's table, derived via immunoSEQ multiplex PCR, lists solely in-frame clones and lacks some. The data hold about 96,000 clones, with about 92% observed a single time. Sequenced material: blood. Source of these receptors: a man aged 18 to 29 in good health.

The J gene is TRBJ2-1, the V gene TRBV5-1; maybe TRBD1 (6 bases). CDR1 and CDR2 (germline): SGHRS, YFSETQ. V was clipped by 1 base and J by 5 bases, with 19 bases between them. The CDR3 extends over 17 amino acids. The CDR3 sequence is CASSLRRSSGDHNEQFF. CDR3 coding DNA: TGCGCCAGCAGCTTGAGACGGAGTTCAGGGGACCACAATGAGCAGTTCTTC.

This chain connects TRBV19 to TRBJ2-7; D could derive from TRBD1 or TRBD2 (7 bases each). This CDR3 region has 16 residues. Germline V gene sequence: CDR1 LNHDA, CDR2 SQIVND (reference sequence). Deletions cut 6 bases from V and 6 bases from J, with 24 bases between. The CDR3 region has the DNA TGTGCCAGTAGCCCTAGTGGGAGGGCCAGGACAGGCGAGCAGTACTTC. Protein product: CASSPSGRARTGEQYF.

The table lists this clone with a count of one. V and J are TRBV27 and TRBJ1-2, with 8 bases matching TRBD1. CDR3 length: 13 residues. CDR1 and CDR2 from the germline V gene are MNHEY and SMNVEV (reference sequence). V lost 5 bases, J lost 4 bases, and 3 bases stayed unmatched. As DNA, the CDR3 is TGTGCCAGCAGTCCCAGGGGGCCCTATGGCTACACCTTC. Its protein product is CASSPRGPYGYTF.

The DNA of the CDR3 is TGTGCCAGCAGCGGTGGACAGGGCCCGAACACCGGGGAGCTGTTTTTT. It translates to CASSGGQGPNTGELFF. The chain uses TRBV5-4 and TRBJ2-2; 8 bases match TRBD1. Trimming cost V 4 bases and J 0 bases; bases outside gene matches: 5. Per germline, CDR1 SGHNT and CDR2 YYREEE (reference sequence). The CDR3 contains 16 residues.

Remarks on this clone: Sequence at one end of the junction differs from germline and may be a read error. V gene TRBV7-2 combines with J gene TRBJ1-5; TRBD1 is a possible D gene (6 bases). Germline V gene lookup returns CDR1 SGHTA and CDR2 FQGNSA. The CDR3 spans 15 residues. CDR3 protein: CASSSLTGSNQPQHF. The CDR3 nucleotides read TGTGCTAGCAGCTCCCTGACAGGTAGCAATCAGCCCCAGCATTTT.

The chain is built from TRBV27 and TRBJ2-2, with TRBD1 identical over 12 bases. The CDR3 runs to 15 residues. CDR1 MNHEY and CDR2 SMNVEV come from the germline V gene (reference sequence). Germline trimming cut 4 bases from V and 6 bases from J; bases unmatched to any gene: 3. CDR3 nucleotide sequence: TGTGCCAGCAGTTACGGGACAGGGGGCTCCGGGGAGCTGTTTTTT. It specifies CASSYGTGGSGELFF.

V usage is TRBV12-3 or TRBV12-4 and J usage is TRBJ1-1; D is possibly TRBD1 (5 bases). V was cut by 6 bases and J by 12 bases, with 17 bases left in between. This CDR3 comprises 12 residues. The CDR3 protein is CASSRNSRVTFF. In nucleotides, the CDR3 is TGTGCCAGCAGCCGCAACTCCAGGGTTACTTTCTTT.

The V call is TRBV6-4, the J call TRBJ1-2, with 7 positions matching TRBD1. The V and J ends lost 6 bases and 7 bases, in that order; junction bases with no gene match: 8. The germline V gene has CDR1 MRHNA and CDR2 SNTAGT. The CDR3 consists of 13 residues. CDR3 protein: CASRQTGPGGYTF. Written as DNA, the CDR3 is TGTGCCAGCAGACAGACAGGGCCAGGTGGCTACACCTTC.

In nucleotides, the CDR3 is TGTGCCATCAGCGCGGCGTCACACTACGAGCAGTACTTC. Protein: CAISAASHYEQYF. This chain uses TRBV10-3 with TRBJ2-7; D gene unclear. CDR1 ENHRY and CDR2 SYGVKD come from the germline V gene. The CDR3 has 13 amino acids. V was pared by 6 bases and J by 3 bases, with 12 bases between.

This clone was seen more than once but under ten times. This chain uses TRBV27 with TRBJ1-2; possibly TRBD1 for D (5 bases). The germline gives CDR1 MNHEY, CDR2 SMNVEV (reference sequence). Trimming took off 6 bases at V and 4 bases at J, with 18 bases between the two ends. This CDR3 spans 15 amino acids. CDR3 protein: CASRRAGVSGYGYTF. DNA for the CDR3: TGTGCCAGCAGGAGGGCGGGGGTTAGTGGCTATGGCTACACCTTC.

V and J are TRBV7-3 and TRBJ1-1, with 9 nucleotides matching TRBD1. Losses at the gene ends were 6 bases for V and 1 base for J; bases not matched to a gene: 6. This CDR3 is 15 amino acids long. Germline CDR1 is SGHTA and CDR2 is FQGTGA. CDR3 sequence: CASSSGQGKNTEAFF. The CDR3 bases are TGTGCCAGCAGTTCAGGACAGGGGAAGAACACTGAAGCTTTCTTT.

The genes are TRBV5-1 and TRBJ2-2, with no clear D. The germline V gene has CDR1 SGHRS and CDR2 YFSETQ. The V gene lost 1 base and the J gene lost 6 bases, with 7 bases spanning the gap. The CDR3 is 13 residues long. This CDR3 reads CASSLKGSGELFF. The CDR3 DNA reads TGCGCCAGCAGCTTGAAGGGCTCCGGGGAGCTGTTTTTT. The entire variable domain, with the rest obtained from reference TRBV5-1 and TRBJ2-2, is as follows: KAGVTQTPRYLIKTRGQQVTLSCSPISGHRSVSWYQQTPGQGLQFLFEYFSETQRNKGNFPGRFSGRQFSNSRSEMNVSTLELGDSALYLCASSLKGSGELFFGEGSRLTVL.

The genes are TRBV19 and TRBJ2-2; a possible D gene is TRBD2 (6 bases). The CDR3 totals 15 residues. The germline V gene encodes CDR1 LNHDA and CDR2 SQIVND (reference sequence). Trimming left V 3 bases short and J 3 bases short, with 11 bases between. CDR3 nucleotide sequence: TGTGCCAGTAGTATTTTAGGGAGGTACACCGGGGAGCTGTTTTTT. Residues: CASSILGRYTGELFF.

The chain has TRBV11-2 and TRBJ1-1, with no clear D. The CDR3 loop spans 14 amino acids. Deletions cut 3 bases from V and 0 bases from J, with 8 bases between. CDR1 and CDR2 (germline): SGHAT, FQNNGV. The CDR3 region is CASSFAEVNTEAFF. The CDR3 DNA reads TGTGCCAGCAGCTTTGCCGAAGTGAACACTGAAGCTTTCTTT.

The chain has TRBV30 and TRBJ2-2; perhaps TRBD2 as D (5 bases). The CDR3 is 14 amino acids. The germline V gene encodes CDR1 GTSNPN and CDR2 SVGIG (reference sequence). CDR3 in DNA: TGTGCTGGGAGCAGACTCGCGAACACCGGGGAGCTGTTTTTT. Its translation: CAGSRLANTGELFF.

This clone was seen a single time. The genes are TRBV5-1 and TRBJ1-2; 9 nucleotides line up with TRBD1. This CDR3 spans 16 amino acids. CDR1 is SGHRS and CDR2 is YFSETQ in the germline V gene. Losses at the gene ends were 2 bases for V and 5 bases for J; bases not matched to a gene: 10. CDR3 residues: CASSLGTDRGYYGYTF. The DNA for the CDR3 is TGCGCCAGCAGCTTAGGTACGGACAGGGGATATTATGGCTACACCTTC.

The V and J genes are TRBV19 and TRBJ1-5; the D is unclear. The CDR3 extends over 15 amino acids. V was cut by 2 bases and J by 2 bases, with 10 bases left in between. Per germline, CDR1 LNHDA and CDR2 SQIVND (reference sequence). CDR3 in amino acids: CASSIMGEGNQPQHF. In DNA, the CDR3 is TGTGCCAGTAGTATAATGGGTGAGGGCAATCAGCCCCAGCATTTT.

The chain has TRBV9 and TRBJ1-1, with a weak D call TRBD1 (6 bases). The germline V and J ends were trimmed by 0 bases and 3 bases, with 15 bases remaining between them. This CDR3 contains 16 residues. Per germline, CDR1 SGDLS and CDR2 YYNGEE. For the CDR3, the DNA is TGTGCCAGCAGCGTAGAGGCAGGACAGACGTACACTGAAGCTTTCTTT. Amino acid sequence: CASSVEAGQTYTEAFF.

The chain links TRBV2 to TRBJ2-2; no clear D. The germline CDR1 and CDR2 sequences are SNHLY and FYNNEI. The V end lost 0 bases, the J end lost 10 bases, and 6 bases lay between the germline ends. CDR3 length: 12 residues. CDR3 protein: CASSEAPEELFF. Here the CDR3 DNA reads TGTGCCAGCAGTGAAGCGCCGGAGGAGCTGTTTTTT.

This chain joins TRBV3-1 (or the pseudogene TRBV3-2) and TRBJ1-5, with a weak D call TRBD1 (5 bases). Germline CDR1 LGHDT, CDR2 YNNKEL (reference sequence). The CDR3 is made up of 15 amino acids. V shed 4 bases and J shed 2 bases, with 12 bases lying between them. The CDR3 DNA sequence: TGTGCCAGCAGCCTAGGGGTAACGGGCAATCAGCCCCAGCATTTT. It specifies CASSLGVTGNQPQHF.

This rearrangement joins TRBV7-9 to TRBJ1-1, with no clear D. Germline values: CDR1 SEHNR, CDR2 FQNEAQ (reference sequence). This CDR3 spans 11 amino acids. V was shortened by 3 bases and J by 4 bases, with 3 bases between the two germline ends. This chain's CDR3 is CASSFSTEAFF. CDR3 coding DNA: TGTGCCAGCAGCTTTAGCACTGAAGCTTTCTTT.

This CDR3 is CASSSRYRGEQFF. Written as DNA, the CDR3 is TGTGCCAGCAGCTCACGCTACCGGGGGGAGCAGTTCTTC. The chain uses TRBV7-2 and TRBJ2-1; D is perhaps TRBD2 (6 bases). CDR1 is SGHTA, CDR2 FQGNSA, per germline. V was trimmed by 4 bases and J by 10 bases, leaving 14 bases between them. CDR3 length: 13 residues.

The CDR3 DNA follows: TGTGCCTGGAGTACCGGCGTGGGATTGGAATACGAGCAGTACTTC. Its translation: CAWSTGVGLEYEQYF. The V call is TRBV30, the J call TRBJ2-7; D not certain. Germline CDR1 is GTSNPN and CDR2 is SVGIG (reference sequence). The CDR3 is 15 amino acids. Trimming left V 2 bases short and J 4 bases short, with 18 bases between.

The chain carries TRBV25-1 and TRBJ2-2; TRBD2 matches at 8 bases. CDR1 is MGHDK, CDR2 SYGVNS, per germline. The trim removed 3 bases at V and 3 bases at J, leaving 0 bases unmatched. The CDR3 consists of 14 residues. The CDR3 coding sequence is TGTGCCAGCAGTGAGGGACTAGACACCGGGGAGCTGTTTTTT. The encoded protein is CASSEGLDTGELFF.

This chain connects TRBV2 to TRBJ1-5, with TRBD1 identical over 12 bases. The CDR3 runs 14 residues. Germline CDR1 and CDR2: SNHLY and FYNNEI. The V and J ends lost 8 bases and 7 bases, in that order; junction bases with no gene match: 6. The DNA of the CDR3 is TGTGCCAGCGGCCGGGACAGGGGGCGACAGCCCCAGCATTTT. Amino acid sequence: CASGRDRGRQPQHF.

This clone was seen only once. J is TRBJ1-5 and V is TRBV6-4, with unresolved D. CDR3 size: 13 residues. Germline CDR1 MRHNA, CDR2 SNTAGT. V lost 0 bases and J 7 bases, leaving 7 bases between the germline ends. CDR3 protein: CASSDSSQQPQHF. In DNA form, the CDR3 reads TGTGCCAGCAGTGACTCGAGTCAACAGCCCCAGCATTTT.

The V call is TRBV15, the J call TRBJ2-1; 8 bases are a match to TRBD2. CDR1 and CDR2 (germline): LNHNV, YYDKDF (reference sequence). Trimming took 0 bases from V and 2 from J; bases not matched to a gene: 6. CDR3 size: 17 residues. The CDR3 region has the DNA TGTGCCACCAGCAGAGAACGTCTAGCGGGCCCCTACAATGAGCAGTTCTTC. It encodes CATSRERLAGPYNEQFF.

The CDR3 nucleotides read TGTGCCAGCAGCTTCCGGACAGGGGATGGTGACACTGAAGCTTTCTTT. It encodes CASSFRTGDGDTEAFF. The V and J genes are TRBV5-6 and TRBJ1-1; 9 positions agree with TRBD1. The CDR3 spans 16 residues. In germline, CDR1 is SGHDT, CDR2 YYEEEE. V shed 2 bases and J 3 bases; nucleotides not matched to a gene: 8.

V usage is TRBV3-1 (or the pseudogene TRBV3-2) and J usage is TRBJ1-4, with D possibly TRBD1 on 5 matching bases. The CDR3 sequence is 12 residues long. Germline-derived CDR1 and CDR2 are LGHDT and YNNKEL (reference sequence). V lost 4 bases and J lost 8, with 8 bases in between. CDR3 sequence: CASSRGPEKLFF. In nucleotides, the CDR3 is TGTGCCAGCAGCCGGGGACCGGAAAAACTGTTTTTT.

V usage is TRBV2 and J usage is TRBJ1-2; D unresolved. The CDR3 consists of 14 residues. Trimming took off 5 bases at V and 5 bases at J, with 15 bases between the two ends. The germline gives CDR1 SNHLY, CDR2 FYNNEI. CDR3 in amino acids: CASSKRIEGYGYTF. The CDR3 region has the DNA TGTGCCAGCAGTAAAAGGATCGAGGGATATGGCTACACCTTC. Filled out from reference TRBV2 and TRBJ1-2, the complete variable domain reads EPEVTQTPSHQVTQMGQEVILRCVPISNHLYFYWYRQILGQKVEFLVSFYNNEISEKSEIFDDQFSVERPDGSNFTLKIRSTKLEDSAMYFCASSKRIEGYGYTFGSGTRLTVV.